The rows below give T cell receptor beta chains drawn from one sample of a study of Graves' ophthalmopathy and Graves' hyperthyroidism. Using its own MiXCR run on the multiplex PCR reads, TCRdb lists one record per CDR3 protein. Among a few hundred thousand distinct CDR3 sequences listed, roughly 40% were seen once. The sequencing input was peripheral blood or thyroid tissue (not recorded which). Receptor source: an adult man with Graves' hyperthyroidism. The CDR3 runs from the conserved cysteine through the conserved F or W. Fields, in order: CDR3 protein, CDR3 DNA, J gene, clone size, D gene, V gene. A D gene is named only where the DNA matches it firmly. Not all rows give a size; the values are once, few, many and, for expanded clones, a class.

CDR3 protein: CASSLLAGQVEQYF
CDR3 DNA: TGTGCCAGCAGCTTACTCGCGGGACAGGTCGAGCAGTACTTC
J gene: TRBJ2-7
clone size: .
D gene: TRBD1
V gene: TRBV7-3

CDR3 protein: CASSLDRLAYEQYF
CDR3 DNA: TGCGCCAGCAGCTTGGACAGGCTAGCCTACGAGCAGTACTTC
J gene: TRBJ2-7
clone size: many
D gene: .
V gene: TRBV5-1

CDR3 protein: CASSEKTGRSEKLFF
CDR3 DNA: TGTGCCAGCAGTGAAAAGACAGGGCGGTCGGAAAAACTGTTTTTT
J gene: TRBJ1-4
clone size: many
D gene: TRBD1
V gene: TRBV2

CDR3 protein: CATSPFRGSSYEQYF
CDR3 DNA: TGTGCCACCAGCCCCTTCAGGGGGAGCTCCTACGAGCAGTACTTC
J gene: TRBJ2-7
clone size: many
D gene: TRBD1
V gene: TRBV15

CDR3 protein: CASSLEGRDPGNTIYF
CDR3 DNA: TGTGCCAGCAGCTTAGAGGGCCGGGACCCGGGAAACACCATATATTTT
J gene: TRBJ1-3
clone size: many
D gene: .
V gene: TRBV7-6

CDR3 protein: CATSDLGQLEAFF
CDR3 DNA: TGTGCCACCAGTGATTTGGGACAGCTTGAAGCTTTCTTT
J gene: TRBJ1-1
clone size: many
D gene: .
V gene: TRBV24-1

CDR3 protein: CASSLGRAAQQYF
CDR3 DNA: TGTGCCAGCTCCCTGGGCCGGGCAGCGCAGCAGTACTTC
J gene: TRBJ2-7
clone size: few
D gene: .
V gene: TRBV11-2

CDR3 protein: CSVGLAGGNEKLFF
CDR3 DNA: TGCAGCGTTGGTCTAGCGGGGGGGAACGAAAAACTGTTTTTT
J gene: TRBJ1-4
clone size: .
D gene: .
V gene: TRBV29-1

CDR3 protein: CASSDSAQGTQYF
CDR3 DNA: TGTGCCAGCAGTGATAGCGCACAAGGGACCCAGTACTTC
J gene: TRBJ2-5
clone size: .
D gene: .
V gene: TRBV6-4

CDR3 protein: CAISALRGPSNQPQHF
CDR3 DNA: TGTGCCATCAGTGCCCTACGCGGCCCTAGCAATCAGCCCCAGCATTTT
J gene: TRBJ1-5
clone size: .
D gene: .
V gene: TRBV10-3

CDR3 protein: CASSNDPTDTQYF
CDR3 DNA: TGTGCCAGCAGTAACGATCCAACAGATACGCAGTATTTT
J gene: TRBJ2-3
clone size: .
D gene: .
V gene: TRBV5-6

CDR3 protein: CASSDSSLFLEPQHF
CDR3 DNA: TGTGCCAGCAGTGACAGTTCCCTCTTCCTTGAGCCCCAGCATTTT
J gene: TRBJ1-5
clone size: .
D gene: .
V gene: TRBV25-1

CDR3 protein: CSARDREIATNEKLFF
CDR3 DNA: TGCAGTGCTAGAGATCGGGAGATTGCAACTAATGAAAAACTGTTTTTT
J gene: TRBJ1-4
clone size: .
D gene: .
V gene: TRBV20-1

CDR3 protein: CASSLAQGSPLHF
CDR3 DNA: TGTGCCAGCAGCTTAGCTCAGGGGTCACCCCTCCACTTT
J gene: TRBJ1-6
clone size: many
D gene: .
V gene: TRBV11-2

CDR3 protein: CASSPLQPRAGHTGELFF
CDR3 DNA: TGTGCCAGCTCACCACTCCAACCCAGGGCAGGGCACACCGGGGAGCTGTTTTTT
J gene: TRBJ2-2
clone size: few
D gene: .
V gene: TRBV7-9

CDR3 protein: CASSVTGDTYEQYF
CDR3 DNA: TGTGCCAGCAGTGTAACAGGGGATACCTACGAGCAGTACTTC
J gene: TRBJ2-7
clone size: .
D gene: TRBD1
V gene: TRBV28

CDR3 protein: CASSPPGQGNTEAFF
CDR3 DNA: TGTGCCAGCAGTCCTCCGGGACAGGGGAACACTGAAGCTTTCTTT
J gene: TRBJ1-1
clone size: few
D gene: TRBD1
V gene: TRBV6-5

CDR3 protein: CASSQDSGRTEAFF
CDR3 DNA: TGTGCCAGCAGCCAAGATTCGGGGAGGACTGAAGCTTTCTTT
J gene: TRBJ1-1
clone size: many
D gene: .
V gene: TRBV4-1

CDR3 protein: CASGITYEQYF
CDR3 DNA: TGTGCCAGCGGGATAACCTACGAGCAGTACTTC
J gene: TRBJ2-7
clone size: .
D gene: .
V gene: TRBV2

CDR3 protein: CASSYSGQGDTEAFF
CDR3 DNA: TGTGCCAGCAGTTACAGCGGACAGGGAGACACTGAAGCTTTCTTT
J gene: TRBJ1-1
clone size: .
D gene: TRBD1
V gene: TRBV28

CDR3 protein: CSVEPALSSYNEQFF
CDR3 DNA: TGCAGCGTTGAACCAGCTCTGAGCTCCTACAATGAGCAGTTCTTC
J gene: TRBJ2-1
clone size: .
D gene: .
V gene: TRBV29-1

CDR3 protein: CASSLPGQGPIAKNIQYF
CDR3 DNA: TGTGCCAGCAGCTTACCGGGACAGGGGCCCATAGCCAAAAACATTCAGTACTTC
J gene: TRBJ2-4
clone size: .
D gene: TRBD1
V gene: TRBV7-9

CDR3 protein: CASSLKGGTGRAETQYF
CDR3 DNA: TGCGCCAGCAGCCTAAAAGGGGGGACAGGGCGAGCGGAGACCCAGTACTTC
J gene: TRBJ2-5
clone size: many
D gene: TRBD1
V gene: TRBV4-1

CDR3 protein: CSVEDGITLHEQYF
CDR3 DNA: TGCAGCGTTGAAGATGGGATAACCCTTCACGAGCAGTACTTC
J gene: TRBJ2-7
clone size: many
D gene: .
V gene: TRBV29-1

CDR3 protein: CASSLILAGIADTQYF
CDR3 DNA: TGTGCCAGCAGCTTGATCCTAGCGGGGATCGCAGATACACAGTATTTT
J gene: TRBJ2-3
clone size: .
D gene: TRBD2
V gene: TRBV11-2

CDR3 protein: CASGLGWQETQYF
CDR3 DNA: TGTGCTAGTGGGCTAGGTTGGCAAGAGACCCAGTACTTC
J gene: TRBJ2-5
clone size: many
D gene: .
V gene: TRBV11-3

CDR3 protein: CASSQQGRETQYF
CDR3 DNA: TGTGCCAGCAGTCAACAGGGGAGGGAGACCCAGTACTTC
J gene: TRBJ2-5
clone size: many
D gene: .
V gene: TRBV27

CDR3 protein: CASSFDAGYRGYTF
CDR3 DNA: TGTGCCAGCAGTTTTGACGCAGGGTATCGGGGCTACACCTTC
J gene: TRBJ1-2
clone size: many
D gene: .
V gene: TRBV12-3/TRBV12-4

CDR3 protein: CASSIGGQGNDEQYF
CDR3 DNA: TGTGCCAGTAGTATAGGGGGACAGGGGAACGACGAGCAGTACTTC
J gene: TRBJ2-7
clone size: many
D gene: TRBD1
V gene: TRBV19

CDR3 protein: CASSLDRTEKETQYF
CDR3 DNA: TGTGCCAGCAGCCTCGACAGGACCGAGAAAGAGACCCAGTACTTC
J gene: TRBJ2-5
clone size: many
D gene: .
V gene: TRBV7-6

CDR3 protein: CSARDRRGALNEQYF
CDR3 DNA: TGCAGTGCTAGAGATCGCCGGGGGGCGTTGAACGAGCAGTACTTC
J gene: TRBJ2-7
clone size: .
D gene: .
V gene: TRBV20-1

CDR3 protein: CASSYVGGQGYEQYF
CDR3 DNA: TGTGCCAGCAGTTACGTAGGAGGACAGGGGTACGAGCAGTACTTC
J gene: TRBJ2-7
clone size: .
D gene: TRBD1
V gene: TRBV7-2

CDR3 protein: CASSIREGPYEQYF
CDR3 DNA: TGTGCCAGCAGCATAAGGGAGGGTCCCTACGAGCAGTACTTC
J gene: TRBJ2-7
clone size: many
D gene: TRBD2
V gene: TRBV9

CDR3 protein: CASSLVFNEETQYF
CDR3 DNA: TGCGCCAGCAGCTTGGTTTTTAATGAAGAGACCCAGTACTTC
J gene: TRBJ2-5
clone size: .
D gene: .
V gene: TRBV5-1

CDR3 protein: CASSHPRRGLSSYEQYF
CDR3 DNA: TGTGCCAGCAGTCATCCCCGGAGGGGGCTCAGCTCCTACGAGCAGTACTTC
J gene: TRBJ2-7
clone size: .
D gene: .
V gene: TRBV25-1

CDR3 protein: CASSLKGAAQETQYF
CDR3 DNA: TGTGCCAGCAGCTTAAAAGGGGCAGCCCAAGAGACCCAGTACTTC
J gene: TRBJ2-5
clone size: .
D gene: .
V gene: TRBV7-3

CDR3 protein: CSATGGGTLRNTEAFF
CDR3 DNA: TGCAGTGCTACAGGGGGGGGGACATTAAGGAACACTGAAGCTTTCTTT
J gene: TRBJ1-1
clone size: .
D gene: TRBD1
V gene: TRBV20-1

CDR3 protein: CASKARGDREKLFF
CDR3 DNA: TGTGCCAGCAAGGCGAGGGGAGATCGAGAAAAACTGTTTTTT
J gene: TRBJ1-4
clone size: once
D gene: .
V gene: TRBV6-5

CDR3 protein: CASRRNNEQFF
CDR3 DNA: TGTGCCAGCAGGAGAAACAATGAGCAGTTCTTC
J gene: TRBJ2-1
clone size: .
D gene: .
V gene: TRBV9

CDR3 protein: CASSSGLGNQPQHF
CDR3 DNA: TGTGCCAGCAGCTCGGGACTGGGCAATCAGCCCCAGCATTTT
J gene: TRBJ1-5
clone size: few
D gene: .
V gene: TRBV7-2

CDR3 protein: CAISDRTENDGYTF
CDR3 DNA: TGTGCCATCAGTGACCGGACGGAGAATGATGGCTACACCTTC
J gene: TRBJ1-2
clone size: many
D gene: .
V gene: TRBV10-3

CDR3 protein: CATSSLFGQQAEQYF
CDR3 DNA: TGTGCCACCAGCAGTTTGTTCGGACAGCAGGCCGAGCAGTACTTC
J gene: TRBJ2-7
clone size: once
D gene: .
V gene: TRBV15

CDR3 protein: CASKNPADTQYF
CDR3 DNA: TGTGCCAGCAAAAATCCGGCAGATACGCAGTATTTT
J gene: TRBJ2-3
clone size: .
D gene: .
V gene: TRBV7-8

CDR3 protein: CASSLMGKQGFGYTF
CDR3 DNA: TGTGCCAGCAGCTTAATGGGAAAACAGGGGTTCGGCTACACCTTC
J gene: TRBJ1-2
clone size: many
D gene: TRBD1
V gene: TRBV7-8

CDR3 protein: CASKADRTHNSPLHF
CDR3 DNA: TGTGCCAGCAAAGCGGACAGGACTCATAATTCACCCCTCCACTTT
J gene: TRBJ1-6
clone size: many
D gene: TRBD1
V gene: TRBV6-5

CDR3 protein: CASSVWVRDTEAFF
CDR3 DNA: TGTGCCAGCAGCGTATGGGTTCGGGACACTGAAGCTTTCTTT
J gene: TRBJ1-1
clone size: many
D gene: .
V gene: TRBV9

CDR3 protein: CSVAGERGGYNEQFF
CDR3 DNA: TGCAGCGTCGCTGGAGAGCGAGGGGGTTACAATGAGCAGTTCTTC
J gene: TRBJ2-1
clone size: .
D gene: .
V gene: TRBV29-1

CDR3 protein: CASSIDGGASYNEQFF
CDR3 DNA: TGTGCCAGTAGTATAGATGGAGGGGCCTCCTACAATGAGCAGTTCTTC
J gene: TRBJ2-1
clone size: .
D gene: .
V gene: TRBV19

CDR3 protein: CATSDSGQGAGLAGGETQYF
CDR3 DNA: TGTGCCACCAGTGATTCGGGACAGGGGGCTGGCCTAGCGGGGGGAGAGACCCAGTACTTC
J gene: TRBJ2-5
clone size: many
D gene: .
V gene: TRBV24-1

CDR3 protein: CASSASTGQETQYF
CDR3 DNA: TGTGCCAGCAGCGCAAGTACAGGGCAAGAGACCCAGTACTTC
J gene: TRBJ2-5
clone size: .
D gene: .
V gene: TRBV7-2

CDR3 protein: CASSLGQGLGANVLTF
CDR3 DNA: TGTGCCAGCAGCTTAGGACAGGGGCTCGGGGCCAACGTCCTGACTTTC
J gene: TRBJ2-6
clone size: many
D gene: TRBD1
V gene: TRBV7-9

CDR3 protein: CASSVGTGRYEQYF
CDR3 DNA: TGTGCCAGCAGCGTAGGTACAGGGAGGTACGAGCAGTACTTC
J gene: TRBJ2-7
clone size: many
D gene: .
V gene: TRBV9

CDR3 protein: CASRSTGTDTQYF
CDR3 DNA: TGTGCCAGCAGGTCGACAGGGACAGATACGCAGTATTTT
J gene: TRBJ2-3
clone size: .
D gene: TRBD1
V gene: TRBV11-1

CDR3 protein: CASSGRTQDPRTIYF
CDR3 DNA: TGTGCCAGCAGCGGACGCACACAGGACCCGAGGACCATATATTTT
J gene: TRBJ1-3
clone size: few
D gene: .
V gene: TRBV9

CDR3 protein: CASSLEGSPNQPQHF
CDR3 DNA: TGTGCCAGCAGCCTAGAAGGCTCCCCCAATCAGCCCCAGCATTTT
J gene: TRBJ1-5
clone size: many
D gene: .
V gene: TRBV9

CDR3 protein: CASSAQPQHF
CDR3 DNA: TGTGCCAGCAGTGCGCAGCCTCAGCATTTT
J gene: TRBJ1-5
clone size: .
D gene: .
V gene: TRBV2

CDR3 protein: CSGGLDGYTF
CDR3 DNA: TGCAGCGGGGGGCTGGATGGCTACACCTTC
J gene: TRBJ1-2
clone size: .
D gene: .
V gene: TRBV29-1